This TCR beta chain was captured in a study of T cells expressing NK-cell markers. Germline V CDR1 and CDR2: SGDLS, YYNGEE. There are 14 residues in the CDR3. Synthesis of TCR beta cDNA relied on 5'RACE template switching carrying UMIs. TCRdb re-called the 5' RACE reads and catalogs CDR3 proteins one per entry, DNA excluded. Its table lists around 470,000 distinct CDR3 sequences. V and J are TRBV9 and TRBJ2-5. The source material was blood T cells: a sorted CD56 or NKG2C T cell subset, CD4+ or CD8+ T cells, or bulk PBMC T cells (not recorded which). The TCR was taken from a woman in her forties or fifties in good health. The CDR3 here is CASSVDDVQETQYF.